The next 16 T cell receptor beta chains were all read from a single sample in a study of Ad26.COV2.S vaccination and SARS-CoV-2 variants. Measured with immunoSEQ multiplex PCR; TCRdb has only the in-frame clones, and not every one. In the table there are around 100,000 clones, about four fifths of which are singletons. The sequencing here drew on peripheral blood, taken after recovery from COVID-19. All receptors derive from a human donor who had recovered from COVID-19.

The chain carries TRBV2 and TRBJ1-2; D call uncertain. Germline V gene lookup returns CDR1 SNHLY and CDR2 FYNNEI. V dropped 10 bases and J dropped 3 bases, with 6 bases sitting between them. The CDR3 is 10 amino acids. In DNA, the CDR3 is TGTGCCACGAGGGACTATGGCTACACCTTC. Its translation: CATRDYGYTF.

This chain joins TRBV29-1 and TRBJ2-7; TRBD1 matches at 9 bases. The CDR3 length is 13 residues. Germline V CDR1 and CDR2: SQVTM, ANQGSEA. V was pared by 3 bases and J by 5 bases, with 5 bases of the junction left unmatched. The CDR3 bases are TGCAGCGTTGATTTAGGGGACAGGGACGAGCAGTACTTC. Its protein product is CSVDLGDRDEQYF.

The sample holds a few counts of this clone. The chain links TRBV28 to TRBJ1-2; D may be TRBD1 (6 bases). CDR1 is MDHEN and CDR2 is SYDVKM in the germline V gene. V lost 6 bases to trimming and J lost 6 bases, with 17 bases between them. CDR3 length equals 14 residues. The CDR3 spells CASRPPQGRNGYTF. The CDR3 region has the DNA TGTGCCAGCAGGCCCCCACAGGGAAGGAATGGCTACACCTTC.

This clone was counted only a few times. This chain joins TRBV6-5 and TRBJ2-5; TRBD2 might be the D (6 bases). CDR3 length: 13 residues. CDR1 is MNHEY and CDR2 is SVGAGI in the germline V gene. Trimming pared 6 bases from V and 2 bases from J, leaving 10 bases between. CDR3: CASRRTIQETQYF. CDR3 bases: TGTGCCAGCAGAAGGACTATTCAAGAGACCCAGTACTTC.

This clone was recorded once. J is TRBJ1-2 and V is TRBV6-1, with TRBD1 matching over 8 bases. After removal of 4 bases from V and 4 bases from J, the junction contained 11 bases not matched to a gene. Germline lookup yields CDR1 MNHNS and CDR2 SASEGT. The CDR3 has 16 residues. This CDR3 is CASSGGPGQGSYGYTF. DNA of the CDR3: TGTGCCAGCAGTGGGGGGCCTGGACAGGGTAGCTATGGCTACACCTTC.

The rearrangement joins TRBV28 to TRBJ1-1; D is undetermined. This CDR3 is built from 15 residues. Per germline, CDR1 MDHEN and CDR2 SYDVKM. The ends were cut back, 5 bases at V and 1 base at J, with 14 bases in the middle. DNA of the CDR3: TGTGCCAGCAGTCCTCTCGGAGCGGGGAACACTGAAGCTTTCTTT. This translates into CASSPLGAGNTEAFF.

The V gene is TRBV2, the J gene TRBJ1-1, with 8 positions matching TRBD1. The CDR3 runs 16 residues. CDR1 is SNHLY, CDR2 FYNNEI, per germline. Trimming cost V 3 bases and J 2 bases; bases outside gene matches: 8. CDR3 nucleotide sequence: TGTGCCAGCAGTGAGCCAGGGGGCTTGGGAAACACTGAAGCTTTCTTT. It is translated as CASSEPGGLGNTEAFF.

This sequence joins TRBV5-1 and TRBJ2-6; D not certain. Trimming stripped 4 bases from V and 0 bases from J, with 11 bases between. The length of the CDR3 is 16 residues. Germline CDR1 SGHRS, CDR2 YFSETQ. CDR3 nucleotides: TGCGCCAGCAGCCCCCCCGCATCCTCTGGGGCCAACGTCCTGACTTTC. This sequence encodes CASSPPASSGANVLTF.

This chain joins TRBV4-2 and TRBJ1-4; D gene ambiguous. V lost 0 bases, J lost 3 bases, and 26 bases lay in between. This CDR3 is built from 21 residues. Germline CDR1 reads LGHNA; CDR2 reads YNFKEQ. CDR3 nucleotide sequence: TGTGCCAGCAGCCAAGAGAGGGCGAGAGGGAGGGCCAACTACGCTAATGAAAAACTGTTTTTT. Its protein is CASSQERARGRANYANEKLFF.

The V gene is TRBV24-1, the J gene TRBJ2-1; TRBD2 agrees at 9 bases. V was pared by 9 bases and J by 1 base, with 9 bases of the junction left unmatched. The CDR3 totals 16 residues. CDR1 and CDR2 from the germline V gene are KGHDR and SFDVKD. CDR3 sequence (DNA): TGTGCCACCGGGAGCGGGGGGTCAGGGTCCTACAATGAGCAGTTCTTC. This encodes CATGSGGSGSYNEQFF.

The rearrangement links TRBV3-1 (or the pseudogene TRBV3-2) to TRBJ2-5; 8 nucleotides align to TRBD1. Germline CDR1 and CDR2: LGHDT and YNNKEL (reference sequence). The ends lost 0 bases at V and 10 bases at J; junction bases unmatched: 7. The CDR3 consists of 14 residues. The CDR3 DNA reads TGTGCCAGCAGCCAAGATCAAAGACAGGGGAACCAGTACTTC. Translated, it gives CASSQDQRQGNQYF.

The rearrangement links TRBV12-3 or TRBV12-4 to TRBJ1-1, with D tentatively TRBD1 (6 bases). The CDR3 length is 12 residues. Trimming removed 7 bases from V and 7 bases from J, with 13 bases in between. The CDR3 spells CASTGDRDEAFF. The CDR3 DNA follows: TGTGCCAGCACAGGGGACCGAGATGAAGCTTTCTTT.

This clone was observed a handful of times. The CDR3 protein is CASSESYGAYEQYF. DNA for the CDR3: TGTGCCAGCAGTGAGAGTTATGGCGCCTACGAGCAGTACTTC. J is TRBJ2-7 and V is TRBV6-1; the D is unclear. V lost 3 bases, J lost 2 bases, and 11 bases lay in between. CDR3 length: 14 amino acids. The germline CDR1 and CDR2 sequences are MNHNS and SASEGT.

The chain uses TRBV6-2 or TRBV6-3 and TRBJ2-1; D remains ambiguous. The CDR3 sequence is 15 residues long. Germline loops: CDR1 MNHEY, CDR2 SVGEGT. The V end lost 6 bases, the J end lost 0 bases, and 12 bases lay between the germline ends. In nucleotides, the CDR3 is TGTGCCAGCAGCCACCACCCCGACTCCTACAATGAGCAGTTCTTC. Translation gives CASSHHPDSYNEQFF.

This clone was picked up a small number of times. The chain couples TRBV6-6 to TRBJ1-6, with a possible D match to TRBD1 (5 bases). V gave up 2 bases and J gave up 10 bases, with 15 bases separating them. The CDR3 loop spans 15 amino acids. Germline CDR1 is MNHNY and CDR2 is SVGAGI (reference sequence). For the CDR3, the DNA is TGTGCCAGCAGTTACGACCAACTAGGGGACTCACCCCTCCACTTT. As protein: CASSYDQLGDSPLHF.

V and J are TRBV7-2 and TRBJ2-5; 8 bases agree with TRBD1. The CDR3 contains 15 residues. Germline V gene data show CDR1 as SGHTA and CDR2 as FQGNSA. V trimming: 5 bases; J trimming: 6 bases; junction bases outside the gene matches: 11. The CDR3 bases are TGTGCCAGCAGCCCCGGACAGGGTCCGGGGAAGACCCAGTACTTC. Translated: CASSPGQGPGKTQYF. Variable domain in full (rest from reference TRBV7-2 and TRBJ2-5): GAGVSQSPSNKVTEKGKDVELRCDPISGHTALYWYRQSLGQGLEFLIYFQGNSAPDKSGLPSDRFSAERTGGSVSTLTIQRTQQEDSAVYLCASSPGQGPGKTQYFGPGTRLLVL.